This TCR beta chain was sequenced for a study of T cell changes during pregnancy in multiple sclerosis. Using immunoSEQ multiplex PCR, the repertoire was profiled, and TCRdb retains in-frame clones only, with some absent. The table lists around 40,000 clones, about 92% of them singletons. The germline CDR1 and CDR2 sequences are SGDLS and YYNGEE. V lost 3 bases to trimming and J lost 8 bases, with 17 bases between them. This CDR3 is built from 14 residues. V gene TRBV9 combines with J gene TRBJ1-1; possible D gene TRBD1, 6 bases. The receptor was derived from a female donor with multiple sclerosis, enrolled in a pregnancy study. Sequenced here: CD8+ T cells from peripheral blood mononuclear cells, sampled in the third trimester of pregnancy. CDR3 region: CASSAGTGYSEAFF. For the CDR3, the DNA is TGTGCCAGCAGCGCGGGAACAGGGTATTCCGAAGCTTTCTTT.